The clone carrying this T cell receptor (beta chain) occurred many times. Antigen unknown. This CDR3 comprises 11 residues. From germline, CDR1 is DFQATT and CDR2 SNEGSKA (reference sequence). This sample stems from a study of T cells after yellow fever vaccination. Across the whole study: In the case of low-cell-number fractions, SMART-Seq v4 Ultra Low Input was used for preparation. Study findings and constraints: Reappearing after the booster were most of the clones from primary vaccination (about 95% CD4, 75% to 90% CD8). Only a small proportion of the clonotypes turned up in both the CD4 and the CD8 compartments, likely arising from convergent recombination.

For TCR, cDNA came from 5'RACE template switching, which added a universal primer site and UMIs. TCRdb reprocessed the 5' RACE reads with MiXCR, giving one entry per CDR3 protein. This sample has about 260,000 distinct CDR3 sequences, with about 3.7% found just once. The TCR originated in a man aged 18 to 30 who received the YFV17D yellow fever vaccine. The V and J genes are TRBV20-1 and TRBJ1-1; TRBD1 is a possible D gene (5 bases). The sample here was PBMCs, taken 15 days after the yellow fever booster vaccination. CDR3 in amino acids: CRGLGGTEAFF. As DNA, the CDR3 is TGCAGGGGGCTTGGTGGCACTGAAGCTTTCTTT.